This T cell receptor (beta chain) was retrieved from a study of T cell changes during pregnancy in multiple sclerosis. TCRdb's copy holds only in-frame clones and misses some; the assay was immunoSEQ multiplex PCR. This repertoire shows approximately 89,000 clones, 85% to 95% found once; its top ten account for roughly 2.5%. From germline, CDR1 is MNHEY and CDR2 SVGAGI. V lost 2 bases and J 0 bases, leaving 11 bases between the germline ends. This CDR3 comprises 15 residues. This clonotype was sampled from a female donor with multiple sclerosis, enrolled in a pregnancy study. The chain employs TRBV6-5 and TRBJ2-7; D perhaps matches TRBD1 (5 bases). The material sequenced was peripheral blood, taken in the third trimester of pregnancy. As DNA, the CDR3 is TGTGCCAGCAGTTACAGGGTGCAGGGCTCCTACGAGCAGTACTTC. Translated, it gives CASSYRVQGSYEQYF.